Here is one T cell receptor (beta chain) with its context. This sample stems from a study of shared clonotypes between healthy human individuals. Trimming stripped 0 bases from V and 0 bases from J, with 6 bases between. Germline loops: CDR1 SGDLS, CDR2 YYNGEE. This CDR3 spans 15 amino acids. The repertoire was sequenced with immunoSEQ multiplex PCR; TCRdb's copy has only in-frame clones and lacks some. The sample shows about half a million clones, more than 65% of them seen only once. Sample: PBMCs. This receptor was identified in a middle-aged woman in good health. Some clones in this sample may be carry-over from other donors' samples. The chain uses TRBV9 and TRBJ2-2; D uncertain. In DNA form, the CDR3 reads TGTGCCAGCAGCGTAGAGGTGGCGAACACCGGGGAGCTGTTTTTT. Encoded protein: CASSVEVANTGELFF. Full variable domain (remainder filled in from reference TRBV9 and TRBJ2-2): DSGVTQTPKHLITATGQRVTLRCSPRSGDLSVYWYQQSLDQGLQFLIQYYNGEERAKGNILERFSAQQFPDLHSELNLSSLELGDSALYFCASSVEVANTGELFFGEGSRLTVL.